This T cell receptor (beta chain) came from a study of CD8 T cells in Susac syndrome (dated by TCRdb to the late 2010s). About the study as a whole: The study used repertoire sequencing to test whether antigen drove CD8+ T cell activation and differentiation in Susac syndrome. CD8+ T cell repertoire clonality was compared between around eleven healthy donors, some 14 Susac syndrome patients and 15 or so multiple sclerosis patients. Paper-wide results and their limitations: The study acknowledged that relatively few individuals were included in the TCR sequencing and HLA analysis.

In the case of this clonotype: This clone's antigen is unknown. Base qualities are not provided; no much larger clone lies one nucleotide away.

High-throughput TCR beta sequencing profiled peripheral blood CD8+ and CD4+ T cells from healthy donors, Susac syndrome patients and multiple sclerosis patients. Healthy donors were age- and sex-matched controls. CD8+ TEMRA cells were enriched by FACS, while bulk CD8+ and CD4+ T cells were purified by magnetic negative isolation. Blood was collected in EDTA tubes and processed within 24 hours, with PBMCs isolated through density gradient centrifugation. PBMCs destined for TCR sequencing were cryopreserved in liquid nitrogen and later thawed in a 37 °C water bath. The sorted or isolated CD4+, CD8+ and CD8+ TEMRA cells had a purity of 90% or higher. The CDR3 goes from the cysteine to the phenylalanine over 13 residues. The read is trimmed to its CDR3 DNA, 39 bases read in frame from base 1. For CDR1 and CDR2, the germline V gene lists SGHRS and YFSETQ. The germline V and J ends show losses of 2 bases and 9 bases respectively, and no gene match explains 5 bases of the junction.

RNA was extracted using the RNeasy kit, and roughly 0.45 to 1 microgram was reverse transcribed with random hexamers. The immunoSEQ multiplex PCR assay, covering 54 Vbeta and 13 Jbeta segments, was used to amplify TCR beta CDR3 regions. Bias from PCR amplification was corrected by using a synthetic template baseline for primer optimization and for computational correction. For the original study's pipeline: Reads were annotated to V, D and J genes per IMGT and analyzed with immunoSEQ Analyzer, keeping only productive sequences. Clonality was computed as one minus Shannon entropy normalized by log2 of the number of productive unique sequences. For each patient and control, public and private clones were evaluated within the 100 most prevalent clones. Clones were defined as Susac-specific when absent from the healthy and MS cohorts, from fewer than 1,200 published viral clones and from other ImmuneACCESS disease sequences. The public reads were run again by TCRdb, first through fastp at Q25 and then through MiXCR, and only productive beta chains were kept. Rows are combined by CDR3 protein, so each entry shows the most common genes and DNA. TCRdb assigned the V and J calls; the authors' analysis was not used. The sample contains about 140,000 distinct CDR3 sequences, approximately 95% of them found a single time. The top ten hold roughly 0.27% of the sample.

This clonotype was sampled from a human donor in good health. Sequenced sample: CD8+ T cells from PBMCs. The chain was built from TRBV5-1 and TRBJ2-1, with 7 central nucleotides matching TRBD2. The CDR3 region: CASSFGGGGEQFF. The DNA is as follows: TGCGCCAGCAGCTTCGGTGGCGGGGGTGAGCAGTTCTTC.